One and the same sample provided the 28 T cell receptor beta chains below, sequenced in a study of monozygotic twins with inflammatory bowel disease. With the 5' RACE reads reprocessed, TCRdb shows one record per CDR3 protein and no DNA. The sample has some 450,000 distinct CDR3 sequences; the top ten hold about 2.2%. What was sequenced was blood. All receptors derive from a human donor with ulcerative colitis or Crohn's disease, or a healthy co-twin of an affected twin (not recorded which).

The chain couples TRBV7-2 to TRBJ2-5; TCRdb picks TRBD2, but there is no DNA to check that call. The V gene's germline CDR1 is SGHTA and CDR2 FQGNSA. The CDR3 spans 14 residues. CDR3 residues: CASSSRDFQETQYF. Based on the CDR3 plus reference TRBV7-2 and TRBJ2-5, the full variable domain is GAGVSQSPSNKVTEKGKDVELRCDPISGHTALYWYRQSLGQGLEFLIYFQGNSAPDKSGLPSDRFSAERTGGSVSTLTIQRTQQEDSAVYLCASSSRDFQETQYFGPGTRLLVL.

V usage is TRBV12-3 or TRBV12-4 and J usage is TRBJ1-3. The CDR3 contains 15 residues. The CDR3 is CASLLGGAPGNTIYF.

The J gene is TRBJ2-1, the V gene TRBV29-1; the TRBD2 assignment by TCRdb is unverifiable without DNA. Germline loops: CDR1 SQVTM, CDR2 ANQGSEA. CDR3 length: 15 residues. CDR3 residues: CSAALLLAGDNEQFF.

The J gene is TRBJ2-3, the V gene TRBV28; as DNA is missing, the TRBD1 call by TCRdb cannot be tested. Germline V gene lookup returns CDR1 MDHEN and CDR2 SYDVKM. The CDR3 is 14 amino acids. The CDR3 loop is CASTRPDFTDAQYF.

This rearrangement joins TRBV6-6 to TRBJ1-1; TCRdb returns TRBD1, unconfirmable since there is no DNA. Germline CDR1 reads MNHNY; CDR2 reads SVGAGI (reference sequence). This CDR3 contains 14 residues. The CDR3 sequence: CASSPGTGKSEAFF.

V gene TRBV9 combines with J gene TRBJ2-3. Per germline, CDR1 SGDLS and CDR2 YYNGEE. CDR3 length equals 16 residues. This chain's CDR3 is CASSIDSWSGTDTQYF.

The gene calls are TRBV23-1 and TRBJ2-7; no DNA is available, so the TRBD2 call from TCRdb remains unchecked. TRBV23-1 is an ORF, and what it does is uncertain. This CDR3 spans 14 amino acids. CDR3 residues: CATRTGPTYYEQYF.

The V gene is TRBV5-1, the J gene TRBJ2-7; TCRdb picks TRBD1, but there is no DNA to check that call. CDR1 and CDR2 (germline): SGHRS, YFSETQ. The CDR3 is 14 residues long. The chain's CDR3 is CASSLDTAGGEQYF.

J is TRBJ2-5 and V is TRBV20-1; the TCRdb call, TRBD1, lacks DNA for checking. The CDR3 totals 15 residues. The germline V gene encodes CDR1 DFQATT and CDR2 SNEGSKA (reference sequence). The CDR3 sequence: CSSTRGKRSQETQYF.

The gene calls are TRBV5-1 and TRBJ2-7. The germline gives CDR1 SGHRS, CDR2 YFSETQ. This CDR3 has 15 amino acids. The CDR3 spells CASSWGHPSSYEQYF.

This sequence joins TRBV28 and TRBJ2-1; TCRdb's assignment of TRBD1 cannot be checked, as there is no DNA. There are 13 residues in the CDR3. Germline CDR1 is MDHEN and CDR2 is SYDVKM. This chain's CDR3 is CASNPGTGNEQFF.

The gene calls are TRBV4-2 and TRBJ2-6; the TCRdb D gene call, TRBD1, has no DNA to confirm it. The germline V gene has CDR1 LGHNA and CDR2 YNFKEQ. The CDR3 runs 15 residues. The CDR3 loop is CASRPDRAGANVLTF.

The CDR3 loop is CASSVWSRGETQYF. The rearrangement links TRBV25-1 to TRBJ2-5. This CDR3 comprises 14 residues. CDR1 and CDR2 (germline): MGHDK, SYGVNS. Together with reference TRBV25-1 and TRBJ2-5, the CDR3 gives the full variable domain: EADIYQTPRYLVIGTGKKITLECSQTMGHDKMYWYQQDPGMELHLIHYSYGVNSTEKGDLSSESTVSRIRTEHFPLTLESARPSHTSQYLCASSVWSRGETQYFGPGTRLLVL.

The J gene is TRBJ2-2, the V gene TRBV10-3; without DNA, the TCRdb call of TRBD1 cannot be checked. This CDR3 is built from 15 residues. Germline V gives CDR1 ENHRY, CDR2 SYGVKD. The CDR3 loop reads CAISEGRGDTGELFF.

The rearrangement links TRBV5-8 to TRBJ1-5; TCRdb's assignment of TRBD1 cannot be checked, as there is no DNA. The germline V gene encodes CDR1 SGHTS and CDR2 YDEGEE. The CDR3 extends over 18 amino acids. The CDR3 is CASSSRTGNFKSNQPQHF. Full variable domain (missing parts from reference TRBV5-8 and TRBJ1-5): EAGVTQSPTHLIKTRGQQATLRCSPISGHTSVYWYQQALGLGLQFLLWYDEGEERNRGNFPPRFSGRQFPNYSSELNVNALELEDSALYLCASSSRTGNFKSNQPQHFGDGTRLSIL.

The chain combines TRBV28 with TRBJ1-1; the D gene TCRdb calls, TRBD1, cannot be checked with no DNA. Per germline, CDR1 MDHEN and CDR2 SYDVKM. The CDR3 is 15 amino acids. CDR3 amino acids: CASSQAGGMNTEAFF.

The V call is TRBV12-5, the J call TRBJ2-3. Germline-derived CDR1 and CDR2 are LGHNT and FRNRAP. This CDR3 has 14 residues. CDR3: CASTQGFSTDTQYF. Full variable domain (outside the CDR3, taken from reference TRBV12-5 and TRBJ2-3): DARVTQTPRHKVTEMGQEVTMRCQPILGHNTVFWYRQTMMQGLELLAYFRNRAPLDDSGMPKDRFSAEMPDATLATLKIQPSEPRDSAVYFCASTQGFSTDTQYFGPGTRLTVL.

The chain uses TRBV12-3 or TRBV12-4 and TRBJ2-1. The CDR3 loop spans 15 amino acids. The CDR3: CASSFSRASYNEQFF.

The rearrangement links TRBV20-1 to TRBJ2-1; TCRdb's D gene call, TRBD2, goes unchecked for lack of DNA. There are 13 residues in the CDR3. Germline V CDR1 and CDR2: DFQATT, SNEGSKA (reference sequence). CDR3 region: CGRASGRYNEQFF.

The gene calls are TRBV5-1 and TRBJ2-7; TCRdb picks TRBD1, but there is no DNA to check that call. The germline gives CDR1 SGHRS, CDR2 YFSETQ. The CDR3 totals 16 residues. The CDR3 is CASGVLYGQSSYEQYF.

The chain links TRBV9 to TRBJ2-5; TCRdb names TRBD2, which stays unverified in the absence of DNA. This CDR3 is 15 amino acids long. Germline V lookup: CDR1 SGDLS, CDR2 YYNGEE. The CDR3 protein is CASSPRRGGLETQYF.

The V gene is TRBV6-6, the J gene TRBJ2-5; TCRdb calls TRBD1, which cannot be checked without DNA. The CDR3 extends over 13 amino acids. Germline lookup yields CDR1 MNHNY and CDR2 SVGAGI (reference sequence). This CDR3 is CASQDSLGETQYF.

CDR3 loop: CASSQAQGPEAFF. The genes are TRBV5-1 and TRBJ1-1; checking the TCRdb D call of TRBD1 is not possible without DNA. The CDR3 has 13 amino acids. CDR1 and CDR2 (germline): SGHRS, YFSETQ.

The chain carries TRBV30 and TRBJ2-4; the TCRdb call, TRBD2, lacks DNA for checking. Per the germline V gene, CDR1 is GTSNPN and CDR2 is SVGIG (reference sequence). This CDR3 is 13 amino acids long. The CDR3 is CAWSVERGNIQYF.

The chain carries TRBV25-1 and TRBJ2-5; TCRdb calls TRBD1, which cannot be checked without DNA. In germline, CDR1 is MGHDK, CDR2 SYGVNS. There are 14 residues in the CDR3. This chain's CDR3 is CASSEWDRGETQYF. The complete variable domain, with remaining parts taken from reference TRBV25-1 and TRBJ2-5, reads EADIYQTPRYLVIGTGKKITLECSQTMGHDKMYWYQQDPGMELHLIHYSYGVNSTEKGDLSSESTVSRIRTEHFPLTLESARPSHTSQYLCASSEWDRGETQYFGPGTRLLVL.

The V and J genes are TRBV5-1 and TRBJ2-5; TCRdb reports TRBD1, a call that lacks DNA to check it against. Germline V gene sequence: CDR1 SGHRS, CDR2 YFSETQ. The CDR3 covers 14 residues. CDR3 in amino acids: CASSPGGSQETQYF.

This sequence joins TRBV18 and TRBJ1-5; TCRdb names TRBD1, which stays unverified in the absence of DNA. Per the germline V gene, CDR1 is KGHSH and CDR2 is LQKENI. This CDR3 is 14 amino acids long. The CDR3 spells CASSTEGGLEPQHF.

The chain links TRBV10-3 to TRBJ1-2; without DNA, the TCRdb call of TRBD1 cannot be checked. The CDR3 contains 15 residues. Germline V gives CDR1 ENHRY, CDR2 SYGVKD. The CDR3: CAISDTGGRVYGYTF.